The 25 T cell receptor beta chains in this list originate from one sample, sequenced in a study of T-cell reconstitution after alpha-beta-depleted transplantation in children. Unique molecular identifiers were incorporated into the prepared TCRbeta library. TCRdb analysed the PCR reads with MiXCR anew, one entry per CDR3 protein. Of fewer than 750,000 distinct CDR3 sequences listed, approximately 22% were seen once; the top ten hold 12% to 15%. The input for sequencing was PBMCs, mostly from graft donor cells, taken 360 days after TCRalphabeta/CD19-depleted stem cell transplant. These receptors originate from a boy less than two years old who had a stem cell transplant for acute myeloid leukemia, so the T cells may come from the graft donor.

In its sample, this clonotype was seen a few times. The rearrangement links TRBV10-1 to TRBJ2-2; maybe TRBD1 (5 bases). V was cut by 2 bases and J by 5 bases, with 27 bases left in between. CDR1 and CDR2 from the germline V gene are WNHNN and SYGVQD (reference sequence). The CDR3 extends over 20 amino acids. The CDR3 region is CASSENLGGVGRALTGELFF. The CDR3 DNA is TGCGCCAGCAGTGAGAATCTAGGCGGTGTCGGCAGGGCCTTGACCGGGGAGCTGTTTTTT.

The chain couples TRBV10-2 to TRBJ2-7; TRBD1 agrees at 7 bases. The germline CDR1 and CDR2 sequences are WSHSY and SAAADI. This CDR3 is 14 amino acids long. V lost 5 bases to trimming and J lost 5 bases; unmatched junction nucleotides: 9. DNA of the CDR3: TGCGCCAGCAGTCCTAGACAGGGAGATAACGAGCAGTACGTC. The encoded protein is CASSPRQGDNEQYV.

There are a few counts of this clonotype. The chain employs TRBV20-1 and TRBJ1-1; 8 bases agree with TRBD1. This CDR3 region has 17 residues. CDR1 DFQATT and CDR2 SNEGSKA come from the germline V gene (reference sequence). J lost 0 bases, V lost 3 bases, and 12 bases had no gene match. Here the CDR3 reads CSASTRTGWAMNTEAFF. The CDR3 region has the DNA TGCAGTGCTAGTACGAGGACAGGGTGGGCCATGAACACTGAAGCTTTCTTT.

This clonotype was detected ten times or more. The rearrangement uses TRBV20-1 and TRBJ2-1; TRBD2 aligns across 8 bases. V lost 5 bases to trimming and J lost 7 bases; unmatched junction nucleotides: 1. This CDR3 has 11 residues. Germline V gene lookup returns CDR1 DFQATT and CDR2 SNEGSKA (reference sequence). CDR3 region: CSAERGNEQFF. The DNA of the CDR3 is TGCAGTGCTGAGCGGGGGAATGAGCAGTTCTTC.

CDR3 bases: TGTGCCAGCAGTTCAACAGGAGATGGAAACACCATATATTTT. Translated, it gives CASSSTGDGNTIYF. The rearrangement joins TRBV6-5 to TRBJ1-3; D is perhaps TRBD1 (5 bases). The CDR3 spans 14 residues. V lost 4 bases and J lost 3, with 10 bases in between. CDR1 and CDR2 from the germline V gene are MNHEY and SVGAGI.

This clonotype was seen only once. The V and J genes are TRBV6-1 and TRBJ1-5; the D is unclear. This CDR3 is built from 15 residues. Germline loops: CDR1 MNHNS, CDR2 SASEGT. Trimming removed 6 bases from V and 0 bases from J, with 12 bases in between. CDR3 in DNA: TGTGCCAGCAGCCATAGCGTTAATAGCAATCAGCCCCAGCATTTT. Protein product: CASSHSVNSNQPQHF.

The V gene is TRBV20-1, the J gene TRBJ2-1; possible D gene TRBD2, 5 bases. The CDR3 sequence is 15 residues long. Germline CDR1 DFQATT, CDR2 SNEGSKA (reference sequence). The V gene lost 6 bases and the J gene lost 6 bases, with 21 bases spanning the gap. The CDR3 sequence is CSASPVEGEFNEQFF. In DNA form, the CDR3 reads TGCAGTGCCAGCCCCGTAGAGGGCGAATTCAATGAGCAGTTCTTC.

This chain links TRBV7-8 with TRBJ2-3, with 13 bases matching TRBD2. The CDR3 covers 18 residues. V shed 4 bases, J shed 1 base, and the junction held 8 bases outside the gene matches. Germline V gene lookup returns CDR1 SGHVS and CDR2 FQNEAQ. The CDR3 bases are TGTGCCAGCAGCTCACTAGCGGGGGGGCAGTGGGGCACAGATACGCAGTATTTT. It specifies CASSSLAGGQWGTDTQYF.

The V and J genes are TRBV20-1 and TRBJ2-2, with D possibly matching TRBD2 (5 bases). This CDR3 comprises 16 residues. Germline CDR1 and CDR2: DFQATT and SNEGSKA (reference sequence). V gave up 0 bases and J gave up 0 bases, with 11 bases separating them. The CDR3 coding sequence is TGCAGTGCTAGAGATGCGGGCGACGCGAACACCGGGGAGCTGTTTTTT. This translates into CSARDAGDANTGELFF.

V and J are TRBV4-1 and TRBJ2-5; no definite D call. The CDR3 totals 13 residues. The germline V gene encodes CDR1 MGHRA and CDR2 YSYEKL. V was pared by 1 base and J by 5 bases, with 8 bases between. The CDR3 protein is CASSQALLETQYF. DNA for the CDR3: TGCGCCAGCAGCCAAGCCCTTTTGGAGACCCAGTACTTC.

The chain links TRBV5-1 to TRBJ2-7, with D hard to call. With 0 bases removed from V and 5 bases from J, the gap between germline ends came to 6 bases. The CDR3 length is 12 residues. Germline lookup yields CDR1 SGHRS and CDR2 YFSETQ. In DNA, the CDR3 is TGCGCCAGCAGCTTGGTAGCCGACGAGCAGTACTTC. This sequence encodes CASSLVADEQYF.

The chain uses TRBV28 and TRBJ2-3; maybe TRBD1 (5 bases). Trimming pared 3 bases from V and 1 base from J, leaving 17 bases between. This CDR3 contains 17 residues. Per the germline V gene, CDR1 is MDHEN and CDR2 is SYDVKM. The CDR3 nucleotides read TGTGCCAGCAGTTTTCAGCACAGGTCTCCGGGCACAGATACGCAGTATTTT. This gives the protein CASSFQHRSPGTDTQYF. Combining the CDR3 with reference TRBV28 and TRBJ2-3 gives the whole variable domain DVKVTQSSRYLVKRTGEKVFLECVQDMDHENMFWYRQDPGLGLRLIYFSYDVKMKEKGDIPEGYSVSREKKERFSLILESASTNQTSMYLCASSFQHRSPGTDTQYFGPGTRLTVL.

The J gene is TRBJ1-1, the V gene TRBV7-2; 7 nucleotides match TRBD1. Germline CDR1 reads SGHTA; CDR2 reads FQGNSA. J was trimmed by 1 base and V by 5 bases; bases with no gene match: 7. CDR3 length equals 15 residues. DNA for the CDR3: TGTGCCAGCAGCCAACAGGGGTTGGGGAACACTGAAGCTTTCTTT. Translating gives CASSQQGLGNTEAFF.

This clonotype was recorded many times. The chain carries TRBV25-1 and TRBJ2-1; 7 bases line up with TRBD2. The junction had 4 bases not matched to a gene; V was cut back by 4 bases and J by 4 bases. CDR3 length: 14 amino acids. Germline loops: CDR1 MGHDK, CDR2 SYGVNS. CDR3 protein: CASSAWGGYNEQFF. The CDR3 region has the DNA TGTGCCAGCAGTGCGTGGGGAGGGTACAATGAGCAGTTCTTC.

This clonotype was counted ten times or more. The chain links TRBV4-1 to TRBJ1-5; no reliable D call. Trimming removed 1 base at V and 0 bases at J, with 10 bases between. CDR1 and CDR2 from the germline V gene are MGHRA and YSYEKL. The CDR3 runs 16 residues. In nucleotides, the CDR3 is TGCGCCAGCAGCCAAGCGGCGACAAATAGCAATCAGCCCCAGCATTTT. Its protein product is CASSQAATNSNQPQHF.

This clonotype has only a few counts. The rearrangement joins TRBV20-1 to TRBJ1-5; D is possibly TRBD1 (6 bases). CDR1 is DFQATT and CDR2 is SNEGSKA in the germline V gene (reference sequence). The CDR3 has 15 residues. V was cut by 3 bases and J by 3 bases, with 15 bases left in between. The CDR3 is CSARPRDTSNQPQHF. The CDR3 coding sequence is TGCAGTGCTAGGCCCCGGGACACCTCCAATCAGCCCCAGCATTTT.

The sample holds many counts of this clonotype. The chain recombines TRBV20-1 with TRBJ1-5; 7 nucleotides agree with TRBD1. V gave up 1 base and J gave up 3 bases; unmatched junction bases: 12. There are 17 residues in the CDR3. Germline V lookup: CDR1 DFQATT, CDR2 SNEGSKA (reference sequence). As DNA, the CDR3 is TGCAGTGCTAGAGGGGCCCAGGGGGGAAAGGACAATCAGCCCCAGCATTTT. This gives the protein CSARGAQGGKDNQPQHF.

The CDR3 loop reads CASKSPGLAPSHTDTQYF. DNA for the CDR3: TGTGCCAGCAAATCACCGGGACTAGCCCCATCCCACACAGATACGCAGTATTTT. V and J are TRBV28 and TRBJ2-3, with TRBD2 identical over 9 bases. The CDR3 has 18 residues. The ends lost 7 bases at V and 2 bases at J; junction bases unmatched: 16. Germline CDR1 is MDHEN and CDR2 is SYDVKM.

This chain links TRBV12-3 or TRBV12-4 with TRBJ2-3; D ambiguous. Trimming pared 7 bases from V and 2 bases from J, leaving 16 bases between. The CDR3 contains 15 residues. CDR3 nucleotide sequence: TGTGCCAGCACCTTTGGTAGCTTAATCACAGATACGCAGTATTTT. Amino acids: CASTFGSLITDTQYF.

This clonotype was observed a few times. Given a much more abundant clone one base away, this may be a read error. J is TRBJ1-1 and V is TRBV20-1; perhaps TRBD1 as D (5 bases). The CDR3 covers 11 residues. V was clipped by 4 bases and J by 3 bases, with 6 bases between them. Germline CDR1 DFQATT, CDR2 SNEGSKA (reference sequence). CDR3 protein: CSATGYTEAFF. The CDR3 DNA is TGCAGTGCTACAGGGTACACTGAAGCTTTCTTT.

This clonotype turned up a few times. The genes are TRBV7-9 and TRBJ2-7; maybe TRBD2 (6 bases). Germline CDR1 and CDR2: SEHNR and FQNEAQ (reference sequence). The CDR3 runs to 15 residues. Between the trimmed V and J ends, which lost 1 base and 2 bases, there was a span of 12 bases. As DNA, the CDR3 is TGTGCCAGCAGCTTAGTCCGGGGGTCGACCTACGAGCAGTACTTC. Protein: CASSLVRGSTYEQYF. Complete variable domain (other parts from reference TRBV7-9 and TRBJ2-7): DTGVSQNPRHKITKRGQNVTFRCDPISEHNRLYWYRQTLGQGPEFLTYFQNEAQLEKSRLLSDRFSAERPKGSFSTLEIQRTEQGDSAMYLCASSLVRGSTYEQYFGPGTRLTVT.

This clonotype was recorded a few times. The chain has TRBV12-3 or TRBV12-4 and TRBJ2-4, with 7 bases that match TRBD1. The CDR3 length is 15 residues. The V gene end was trimmed by 6 bases and the J gene end by 6 bases; junction bases not matched to a gene: 11. DNA for the CDR3: TGTGCCAGCAGCTTGGGACAGCCGAAGCGAAACATTCAGTACTTC. Its translation: CASSLGQPKRNIQYF.

The table lists this clonotype with a few counts. The V call is TRBV20-1, the J call TRBJ1-2; 7 positions match TRBD1. V trimming: 0 bases; J trimming: 4 bases; junction bases outside the gene matches: 11. This CDR3 has 16 residues. The germline CDR1 and CDR2 sequences are DFQATT and SNEGSKA (reference sequence). Written as DNA, the CDR3 is TGCAGTGCTAGAGATCCCCGGACAGGACCCTCCTATGGCTACACCTTC. Amino acids: CSARDPRTGPSYGYTF.

The chain combines TRBV20-1 with TRBJ2-6; weak D call: TRBD2 (5 bases). Germline CDR1 is DFQATT and CDR2 is SNEGSKA (reference sequence). The CDR3 sequence is 14 residues long. Trimming shortened V by 3 bases and J by 4 bases, and 10 bases separated the two germline ends. In DNA form, the CDR3 reads TGCAGTGCTAGTCCCGAGGGCGGGGCCAACGTCCTGACTTTC. It encodes CSASPEGGANVLTF.

This clonotype has just a few counts. The V call is TRBV20-1, the J call TRBJ2-3, with D perhaps assigned TRBD1 or TRBD2 (5 bases each). The germline CDR1 and CDR2 sequences are DFQATT and SNEGSKA (reference sequence). The V end was cut by 5 bases, the J end by 2 bases, with 11 bases between. The CDR3 extends over 13 amino acids. The CDR3 region is CSAPGTHTDTQYF. The CDR3 DNA sequence: TGCAGTGCTCCCGGGACCCACACAGATACGCAGTATTTT.